This T cell receptor (beta chain) was identified in a study of blood T cell repertoires in COVID-19. About the study: Acute and convalescent COVID-19 samples came from the United States, Italy and Spain. Sample material is recorded as cDNA or gDNA derived from T cells, B-cell-depleted T cells, or PBMCs.

The CDR3 is 14 residues long. The germline V gene has CDR1 LNHDA and CDR2 SQIVND (reference sequence). The V and J ends lost 6 bases and 3 bases, in that order; junction bases with no gene match: 4. In assigning cohorts, the study relied on participant-reported clinical history. In the original workflow: Cell counts per sample came from amplifying reference gene primers. Assay used: immunoSEQ multiplex PCR; TCRdb lists only in-frame clones, some missing. Clone size and V and J calls were adopted from that table, with D and trimming inferred from the DNA. The repertoire holds approximately 230,000 clones, with just over 85% as singletons.

Input material: PBMCs or T cells enriched from blood (not recorded which). The chain couples TRBV19 to TRBJ1-2; 10 bases are shared with TRBD1. This clonotype originated in a woman aged 45-60 years with acute COVID-19. The CDR3 here is CASSPGTGDYGYTF. The CDR3 DNA is TGTGCCAGTAGCCCCGGGACAGGGGACTATGGCTACACCTTC.